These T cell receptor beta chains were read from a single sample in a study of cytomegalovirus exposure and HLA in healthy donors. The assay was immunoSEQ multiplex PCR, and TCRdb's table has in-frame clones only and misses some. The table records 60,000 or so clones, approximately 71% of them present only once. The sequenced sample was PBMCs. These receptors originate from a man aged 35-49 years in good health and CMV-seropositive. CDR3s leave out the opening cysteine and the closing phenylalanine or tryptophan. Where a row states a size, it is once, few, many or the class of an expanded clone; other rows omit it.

CDR3aa: ASSSTVSGNTIY
v_gene: TRBV7-2
j_gene: TRBJ1-3
abundance: few

CDR3aa: SVGGLSDAVAF
v_gene: TRBV29-1
j_gene: TRBJ1-1
abundance: few

CDR3aa: ASSYSTVGGQPQH
v_gene: TRBV6-5
j_gene: TRBJ1-5
abundance: .

CDR3aa: AWSGHRQAYNEKLF
v_gene: TRBV30
j_gene: TRBJ1-4
abundance: .

CDR3aa: ACPSGIHTGELF
v_gene: TRBV30
j_gene: TRBJ2-2
abundance: .

CDR3aa: ASSTGTRKETQY
v_gene: TRBV5-4
j_gene: TRBJ2-5
abundance: .

CDR3aa: ASSLPGQEHSYT
v_gene: TRBV18
j_gene: TRBJ1-2
abundance: .

CDR3aa: ASSLTGGEQY
v_gene: TRBV9
j_gene: TRBJ2-7
abundance: once

CDR3aa: ASSHRGYSPLH
v_gene: TRBV4-1
j_gene: TRBJ1-6
abundance: .

CDR3aa: ASSVSGDSYEQY
v_gene: TRBV5-1
j_gene: TRBJ2-7
abundance: .

CDR3aa: ASSGPLAGGIQETQY
v_gene: TRBV9
j_gene: TRBJ2-5
abundance: .

CDR3aa: ASSLAQGSYNEQF
v_gene: TRBV7-2
j_gene: TRBJ2-1
abundance: .

CDR3aa: ASSPSRTGSSYEQY
v_gene: TRBV27
j_gene: TRBJ2-7
abundance: .

CDR3aa: ASSDGTSGGAVNEQF
v_gene: TRBV6-4
j_gene: TRBJ2-1
abundance: .

CDR3aa: ASSLGQRNEKLF
v_gene: TRBV5-1
j_gene: TRBJ1-4
abundance: .

CDR3aa: ASSHRVSGTEAF
v_gene: TRBV27
j_gene: TRBJ1-1
abundance: .

CDR3aa: ASSLAGGGRGDTQY
v_gene: TRBV7-9
j_gene: TRBJ2-3
abundance: once

CDR3aa: ATRGQGSYEQY
v_gene: TRBV18
j_gene: TRBJ2-7
abundance: .

CDR3aa: ASNRGAERTQY
v_gene: TRBV6-1
j_gene: TRBJ2-5
abundance: .

CDR3aa: ASSIQGVGANVLT
v_gene: TRBV5-1
j_gene: TRBJ2-6
abundance: .

CDR3aa: ASSYNRGPYEQY
v_gene: TRBV6-5
j_gene: TRBJ2-7
abundance: .

CDR3aa: ASSYSTGSGNTIY
v_gene: TRBV6-5
j_gene: TRBJ1-3
abundance: .

CDR3aa: ASSLTGYYGYT
v_gene: TRBV7-2
j_gene: TRBJ1-2
abundance: once

CDR3aa: ASSEGQSYEQY
v_gene: TRBV10-1
j_gene: TRBJ2-7
abundance: .

CDR3aa: ASSFAGGYEQY
v_gene: TRBV5-1
j_gene: TRBJ2-7
abundance: .

CDR3aa: ASSFRGNTEAF
v_gene: TRBV7-9
j_gene: TRBJ1-1
abundance: .

CDR3aa: ASTPGTGTSYGYT
v_gene: TRBV27
j_gene: TRBJ1-2
abundance: once

CDR3aa: ASYGEAYNSPLH
v_gene: TRBV7-2
j_gene: TRBJ1-6
abundance: .

CDR3aa: ASSPPSVEQY
v_gene: TRBV7-2
j_gene: TRBJ2-7
abundance: .

CDR3aa: ASRQGAYEQY
v_gene: TRBV6-5
j_gene: TRBJ2-7
abundance: .

CDR3aa: ASSLEGGGETQY
v_gene: TRBV7-6
j_gene: TRBJ2-5
abundance: .

CDR3aa: ASQVRGQPQH
v_gene: TRBV19
j_gene: TRBJ1-5
abundance: few

CDR3aa: ASTEAEYSNQPQH
v_gene: TRBV10-2
j_gene: TRBJ1-5
abundance: .

CDR3aa: ASSWGPGGQPQH
v_gene: TRBV5-6
j_gene: TRBJ1-5
abundance: .

CDR3aa: SVSDQREQY
v_gene: TRBV29-1
j_gene: TRBJ2-7
abundance: medium-sized

CDR3aa: ASRTGGVNQPQH
v_gene: TRBV6-1
j_gene: TRBJ1-5
abundance: .

CDR3aa: ASSQGTSGGAGELF
v_gene: TRBV4-2
j_gene: TRBJ2-2
abundance: .

CDR3aa: ASSLEAGGGGPQH
v_gene: TRBV7-9
j_gene: TRBJ1-5
abundance: .

CDR3aa: ASSFRGSNTEAF
v_gene: TRBV7-6
j_gene: TRBJ1-1
abundance: .

CDR3aa: ASVRTGQGNADTQY
v_gene: TRBV12-5
j_gene: TRBJ2-3
abundance: .

CDR3aa: ASRDRGYEQY
v_gene: TRBV11-2
j_gene: TRBJ2-7
abundance: .

CDR3aa: ASSLRSETGETQY
v_gene: TRBV7-2
j_gene: TRBJ2-5
abundance: .

CDR3aa: ASRTGILSGNTIY
v_gene: TRBV19
j_gene: TRBJ1-3
abundance: .

CDR3aa: ASSSDRGGGSNQPQH
v_gene: TRBV5-8
j_gene: TRBJ1-5
abundance: .

CDR3aa: ASSAGGGYEQY
v_gene: TRBV2
j_gene: TRBJ2-7
abundance: .

CDR3aa: ASQRAGGQF
v_gene: TRBV25-1
j_gene: TRBJ2-1
abundance: .

CDR3aa: ASSSAVQGGYT
v_gene: TRBV5-4
j_gene: TRBJ1-2
abundance: .

CDR3aa: ASSLGQGFYNSPLH
v_gene: TRBV7-9
j_gene: TRBJ1-6
abundance: few

CDR3aa: ASSLDAGSYEQY
v_gene: TRBV5-4
j_gene: TRBJ2-7
abundance: few

CDR3aa: ASSFVRSTAGDTIY
v_gene: TRBV7-9
j_gene: TRBJ1-3
abundance: .

CDR3aa: ASRPTGGPRNTIY
v_gene: TRBV6-6
j_gene: TRBJ1-3
abundance: .

CDR3aa: ASSTQPGTHAF
v_gene: TRBV11-1
j_gene: TRBJ1-1
abundance: .

CDR3aa: ASSQADSVNEQF
v_gene: TRBV14
j_gene: TRBJ2-1
abundance: .

CDR3aa: ASSEPGAAKYNEQF
v_gene: TRBV6-1
j_gene: TRBJ2-1
abundance: .

CDR3aa: ASSFRGGAGGNEQF
v_gene: TRBV7-9
j_gene: TRBJ2-1
abundance: few

CDR3aa: ASSMGGTTYNEQF
v_gene: TRBV19
j_gene: TRBJ2-1
abundance: .

CDR3aa: ASSLGLAGAQETQY
v_gene: TRBV18
j_gene: TRBJ2-5
abundance: .

CDR3aa: ASSYSFQTYEQY
v_gene: TRBV6-5
j_gene: TRBJ2-7
abundance: .

CDR3aa: ASSSGLNQETQY
v_gene: TRBV7-9
j_gene: TRBJ2-5
abundance: .